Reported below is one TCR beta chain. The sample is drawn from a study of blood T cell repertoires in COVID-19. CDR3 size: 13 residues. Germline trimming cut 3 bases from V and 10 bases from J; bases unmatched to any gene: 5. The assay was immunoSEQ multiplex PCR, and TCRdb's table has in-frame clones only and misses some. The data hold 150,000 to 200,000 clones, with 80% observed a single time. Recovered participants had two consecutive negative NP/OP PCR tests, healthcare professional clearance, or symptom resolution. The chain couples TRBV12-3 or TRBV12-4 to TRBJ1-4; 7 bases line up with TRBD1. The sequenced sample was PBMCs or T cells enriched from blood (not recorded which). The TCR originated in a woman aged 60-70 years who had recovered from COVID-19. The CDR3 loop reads CASSFQGTAKLFF. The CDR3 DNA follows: TGTGCCAGCAGTTTTCAGGGGACAGCAAAACTGTTTTTT.